One sample yielded the 25 T cell receptor beta chains listed below, sequenced in a study of shared clonotypes between healthy human individuals (dated by TCRdb to the early 2020s). The receptor library was made with the immunoSEQ multiplex PCR assay. Entries here come from immuneACCESS through TCRdb and include only in-frame sequences with V and J called. Some clones fail to appear in such tables; in the studies checked, an unresolved V gene covers under half of the shortfall, and the cause of the remainder is unknown. The sample table contains approximately 1,500,000 clones; only one count was recorded for nearly 99% of them. The ten largest clones take up approximately 0.44% of the sample. Specimen: naive CD4+ T cells sorted from blood. Sample cell subset or site, as interpreted from the label and publication: CD45RA+ positively selected. These TCRs come from a man aged 25-40 years in good health.

The chain couples TRBV7-8 to TRBJ2-7, with TRBD2 matching over 10 bases. Germline CDR1 SGHVS, CDR2 FQNEAQ. Trimming at V came to 5 bases and at J to 0 bases, leaving 1 base not matched to a gene. The CDR3 is 14 residues long. CDR3: CASSGTSDSYEQYF. In DNA, the CDR3 is TGTGCCAGCAGCGGGACTAGCGACTCCTACGAGCAGTACTTC.

J is TRBJ1-5 and V is TRBV5-1; D unclear. In germline, CDR1 is SGHRS, CDR2 YFSETQ. This CDR3 spans 14 amino acids. Trimming removed 3 bases at V and 5 bases at J, with 12 bases between. CDR3: CASSSSWADQPQHF. In nucleotides, the CDR3 is TGCGCCAGCAGCTCCTCATGGGCCGATCAGCCCCAGCATTTT. Filled out from reference TRBV5-1 and TRBJ1-5, the complete variable domain reads KAGVTQTPRYLIKTRGQQVTLSCSPISGHRSVSWYQQTPGQGLQFLFEYFSETQRNKGNFPGRFSGRQFSNSRSEMNVSTLELGDSALYLCASSSSWADQPQHFGDGTRLSIL.

This clone was seen once. V usage is TRBV7-8 and J usage is TRBJ2-3; 12 bases match TRBD1. The CDR3 is 17 residues long. J lost 1 base, V lost 5 bases, and 7 bases had no gene match. Germline lookup yields CDR1 SGHVS and CDR2 FQNEAQ. CDR3 sequence: CASSRRDRGLGTDTQYF. The CDR3, as DNA: TGTGCCAGCAGCCGAAGGGACAGGGGGCTTGGCACAGATACGCAGTATTTT.

The rearrangement links TRBV7-2 to TRBJ2-7; D remains ambiguous. This CDR3 is built from 14 residues. Trimming cost V 4 bases and J 4 bases, with 14 bases left between them. Germline V gene lookup returns CDR1 SGHTA and CDR2 FQGNSA. The CDR3 DNA reads TGTGCCAGCAGCTCAATTGCGGCAGTTTACGAGCAGTACTTC. Amino acids: CASSSIAAVYEQYF.

This sequence joins TRBV9 and TRBJ2-7; 9 bases match TRBD2. Germline values: CDR1 SGDLS, CDR2 YYNGEE. This CDR3 has 17 residues. With V trimmed by 0 bases and J by 2 bases, 9 bases remained unmatched. The CDR3 reads CASSVGGLATPPYEQYF. DNA for the CDR3: TGTGCCAGCAGCGTAGGGGGACTAGCCACTCCTCCCTACGAGCAGTACTTC.

With respect to this clone: Its ends do not fully match the called genes, so a read error is possible. V gene TRBV7-3 combines with J gene TRBJ1-1; TRBD1 agrees at 9 bases. In germline, CDR1 is SGHTA, CDR2 FQGTGA. The CDR3 consists of 15 residues. DNA of the CDR3: TGTGCCAGCAGCCTAACAGGGGGCTCGATCACTGAAGCTTTCTTT. Encoded protein: CASSLTGGSITEAFF.

The CDR3 loop is CASSPIPSGDLSGYTF. For the CDR3, the DNA is TGTGCCAGCTCACCAATCCCGTCGGGGGACCTTTCTGGCTACACCTTC. The chain couples TRBV18 to TRBJ1-2, with D possibly being TRBD1 (5 bases). Germline V gives CDR1 KGHSH, CDR2 LQKENI. The length of the CDR3 is 16 residues. Trimming took off 2 bases at V and 7 bases at J, with 20 bases between the two ends.

The chain combines TRBV2 with TRBJ2-7; either TRBD1 or TRBD2 may supply D (5 bases each). V dropped 7 bases and J dropped 6 bases, with 22 bases sitting between them. The length of the CDR3 is 15 residues. Germline V gene lookup returns CDR1 SNHLY and CDR2 FYNNEI. For the CDR3, the DNA is TGTGCCAGCACCTCCGAGGGAAGGGGTGGGATCGAGCAGTACTTC. It translates to CASTSEGRGGIEQYF.

The chain links TRBV10-1 to TRBJ2-2; 8 bases line up with TRBD2. Looked up from germline, CDR1 is WNHNN and CDR2 is SYGVQD (reference sequence). This CDR3 spans 14 amino acids. V dropped 6 bases and J dropped 5; count of bases not matched to a gene: 5. CDR3 nucleotides: TGCGCCAGCAGCGATAGCGGGGATACCGGGGAGCTGTTTTTT. This translates into CASSDSGDTGELFF.

The gene calls are TRBV5-6 and TRBJ2-5, with 11 bases matching TRBD2. Per the germline V gene, CDR1 is SGHDT and CDR2 is YYEEEE. CDR3 size: 16 residues. The trim removed 4 bases at V and 4 bases at J, leaving 9 bases unmatched. As DNA, the CDR3 is TGTGCCAGCAGCGCCACTAGCGGGAGCGGTGTAGAGACCCAGTACTTC. Translated: CASSATSGSGVETQYF.

V usage is TRBV29-1 and J usage is TRBJ2-1; perhaps D is TRBD1 or TRBD2 (5 bases each). Germline lookup yields CDR1 SQVTM and CDR2 ANQGSEA. The CDR3 is 15 amino acids. The V end was cut by 7 bases, the J end by 3 bases, with 19 bases between. The CDR3 spells CSARDAAGNYNEQFF. CDR3 coding DNA: TGCAGCGCCCGGGACGCGGCCGGGAACTACAATGAGCAGTTCTTC.

V and J are TRBV27 and TRBJ2-2; 7 nucleotides agree with TRBD1. Germline V gene sequence: CDR1 MNHEY, CDR2 SMNVEV (reference sequence). The ends lost 3 bases at V and 3 bases at J; junction bases unmatched: 7. The CDR3 covers 16 residues. CDR3 sequence reads: CASSFKPTGYTGELFF. DNA for the CDR3: TGTGCCAGCAGTTTTAAACCGACAGGGTACACCGGGGAGCTGTTTTTT.

V usage is TRBV7-9 and J usage is TRBJ2-3, with D possibly TRBD2 on 6 matching bases. V lost 7 bases and J 2 bases, leaving 13 bases between the germline ends. The germline V gene has CDR1 SEHNR and CDR2 FQNEAQ (reference sequence). The CDR3 runs to 14 residues. The CDR3 loop is CASTGGLITDTQYF. The CDR3 DNA follows: TGTGCCAGCACCGGGGGTCTAATCACAGATACGCAGTATTTT.

V usage is TRBV7-6 and J usage is TRBJ2-6; TRBD1 or TRBD2 may be the D gene (5 bases each). The CDR3 length is 18 residues. V was trimmed by 0 bases and J by 0 bases, leaving 12 bases between them. Germline V gene lookup returns CDR1 SGHVS and CDR2 FNYEAQ. CDR3 sequence: CASSLAGDVYSGANVLTF. The DNA of the CDR3 is TGTGCCAGCAGCTTAGCCGGGGACGTATACTCTGGGGCCAACGTCCTGACTTTC.

The chain recombines TRBV6-1 with TRBJ2-2; TRBD1 matches 10 bases. Germline CDR1 reads MNHNS; CDR2 reads SASEGT. The length of the CDR3 is 15 residues. V was pared by 6 bases and J by 5 bases, with 6 bases of the junction left unmatched. CDR3 residues: CASSADRGYTGELFF. CDR3 bases: TGTGCCAGCAGCGCGGACAGGGGGTATACCGGGGAGCTGTTTTTT.

This clone was seen just once. In DNA form, the CDR3 reads TGCGCCAGCACCCAGGGACTAGCGGGACCCCAAGAGACCCAGTACTTC. This encodes CASTQGLAGPQETQYF. The V call is TRBV5-1, the J call TRBJ2-5; 13 bases fit TRBD2. The CDR3 covers 16 residues. Germline assignment: CDR1 SGHRS and CDR2 YFSETQ. Trimming at V came to 6 bases and at J to 1 base, leaving 6 bases not matched to a gene.

Regarding this clone: Other DNA sequences of this sample code for an identical CDR3. The chain recombines TRBV15 with TRBJ2-2, with D tentatively TRBD1 (5 bases). V was shortened by 0 bases and J by 1 base, with 6 bases between the two germline ends. CDR1 and CDR2 from the germline V gene are LNHNV and YYDKDF (reference sequence). The CDR3 runs to 15 residues. CDR3 DNA sequence: TGTGCCACCAGCAGAGACACAGGGAACACCGGGGAGCTGTTTTTT. Translated: CATSRDTGNTGELFF.

The chain employs TRBV5-5 and TRBJ1-5; possible D gene TRBD1, 5 bases. CDR1 and CDR2 (germline): SGHKS, YYEKEE (reference sequence). This CDR3 has 13 amino acids. Trimming stripped 2 bases from V and 4 bases from J, with 7 bases between. The CDR3 DNA follows: TGTGCCAGCAGCTTCGGGGGGAATCAGCCCCAGCATTTT. It encodes CASSFGGNQPQHF.

The chain links TRBV5-6 to TRBJ2-7; D is uncertain. The CDR3 has 13 residues. Trimming took 1 base from V and 6 from J, leaving 11 bases between them. The germline CDR1 and CDR2 sequences are SGHDT and YYEEEE. CDR3 DNA sequence: TGTGCCAGCAGCTTGAAGGGATTAGGCGAGCAGTACTTC. Translating gives CASSLKGLGEQYF. The whole variable domain, filled in from reference TRBV5-6 and TRBJ2-7, reads DAGVTQSPTHLIKTRGQQVTLRCSPKSGHDTVSWYQQALGQGPQFIFQYYEEEERQRGNFPDRFSGHQFPNYSSELNVNALLLGDSALYLCASSLKGLGEQYFGPGTRLTVT.

The chain employs TRBV29-1 and TRBJ1-1; no reliable D call. Between the trimmed V and J ends, which lost 7 bases and 1 base, there was a span of 13 bases. Germline values: CDR1 SQVTM, CDR2 ANQGSEA. The CDR3 contains 13 residues. The CDR3 bases are TGCAGCGGCGCGACCGTCGGGAACACTGAAGCTTTCTTT. This sequence encodes CSGATVGNTEAFF.

This chain connects TRBV9 to TRBJ2-2, with TRBD1 as a possible D gene (5 bases). Germline values: CDR1 SGDLS, CDR2 YYNGEE. The V end was cut by 4 bases, the J end by 2 bases, with 15 bases between. The CDR3 has 16 amino acids. The DNA of the CDR3 is TGTGCCAGCAGCCCCCTTCCCACAGGTAACACCGGGGAGCTGTTTTTT. This codes for CASSPLPTGNTGELFF.

V is TRBV5-1 and J is TRBJ1-1, with TRBD1 identical over 7 bases. CDR3 size: 13 residues. V dropped 4 bases and J dropped 5; count of bases not matched to a gene: 5. In germline, CDR1 is SGHRS, CDR2 YFSETQ. The CDR3 loop reads CASSHTGVTEAFF. In DNA, the CDR3 is TGCGCCAGCAGCCATACAGGGGTAACTGAAGCTTTCTTT.

V gene TRBV5-1 combines with J gene TRBJ2-7; D call uncertain. CDR3 length: 12 residues. V lost 1 base and J 7 bases, leaving 9 bases between the germline ends. Germline-derived CDR1 and CDR2 are SGHRS and YFSETQ. The CDR3 DNA reads TGCGCCAGCAGCTTGACCGTTGGGGAGCAGTACTTC. This codes for CASSLTVGEQYF.

This clone was detected once. The V call is TRBV5-1, the J call TRBJ2-6; 9 bases fit TRBD1. This CDR3 is 18 amino acids long. V was pared by 7 bases and J by 0 bases, with 11 bases of the junction left unmatched. CDR1 is SGHRS, CDR2 YFSETQ, per germline. This CDR3 reads CASHGRGQGSSGANVLTF. The CDR3 coding sequence is TGCGCCAGCCACGGAAGGGGACAGGGTAGCTCTGGGGCCAACGTCCTGACTTTC.

This chain links TRBV19 with TRBJ1-5; tentative D call: TRBD1 (5 bases). Germline V gene lookup returns CDR1 LNHDA and CDR2 SQIVND (reference sequence). The CDR3 runs 14 residues. Trimming stripped 7 bases from V and 5 bases from J, with 15 bases between. In DNA, the CDR3 is TGTGCCAGTACCATGGGCAGGGTTGATCAGCCCCAGCATTTT. Its protein is CASTMGRVDQPQHF.